One sample yielded the 23 T cell receptor beta chains listed below, sequenced in a study of blood T cells in healthy people across ages. A J-beta primer mix and a sample-barcoded 5' primer were used in a second PCR of roughly 6 to 12 cycles. From the 5' RACE reads, TCRdb called clonotypes with MiXCR, one entry per CDR3 protein. The repertoire includes hundreds of thousands of distinct CDR3 sequences, over 20% of them detected once, and about 3.6% sits in the top ten. The sequenced sample was blood. Receptors originate from a man aged 65-85 years in good health.

V usage is TRBV2 and J usage is TRBJ2-5, with no clear D. The V gene lost 6 bases and the J gene lost 7 bases, with 15 bases spanning the gap. The CDR3 has 13 amino acids. Germline loops: CDR1 SNHLY, CDR2 FYNNEI. The DNA of the CDR3 is TGTGCCAGCAGGTCGTTCCCACGGGCGACCCAGTACTTC. This translates into CASRSFPRATQYF.

This clonotype has only a few counts. V gene TRBV19 combines with J gene TRBJ2-5; no definite D call. Germline loops: CDR1 LNHDA, CDR2 SQIVND (reference sequence). Trimming stripped 3 bases from V and 5 bases from J, with 13 bases between. CDR3 length equals 14 residues. The CDR3 spells CASSMVLNFETQYF. The DNA for the CDR3 is TGTGCCAGTAGTATGGTCCTAAACTTTGAGACCCAGTACTTC.

The chain is built from TRBV29-1 and TRBJ2-3, with a tentative D call TRBD1 (5 bases). CDR1 is SQVTM and CDR2 is ANQGSEA in the germline V gene. Trimming took off 4 bases at V and 4 bases at J, with 12 bases between the two ends. The CDR3 extends over 13 amino acids. The CDR3 is CSVGDRGPDTQYF. CDR3 coding DNA: TGCAGCGTTGGCGACAGAGGACCAGATACGCAGTATTTT.

The genes are TRBV19 and TRBJ1-2, with D tentatively TRBD1 (6 bases). The germline V and J ends were trimmed by 5 bases and 2 bases, with 9 bases remaining between them. Germline CDR1 LNHDA, CDR2 SQIVND (reference sequence). The CDR3 contains 13 residues. The CDR3 region is CASSRDTNYGYTF. The CDR3 bases are TGTGCCAGTAGTCGGGACACCAACTATGGCTACACCTTC.

This clonotype has more than one count but fewer than ten. This rearrangement joins TRBV19 to TRBJ2-7; D is unclear. The V and J ends lost 3 bases and 1 base respectively, with 19 bases between them. CDR3 size: 17 residues. Per germline, CDR1 LNHDA and CDR2 SQIVND (reference sequence). CDR3 region: CASSMGSSGPKSYEQYF. Written as DNA, the CDR3 is TGTGCCAGTAGTATGGGCAGCTCTGGGCCTAAATCCTACGAGCAGTACTTC.

This clonotype was counted a few times. The V call is TRBV7-6, the J call TRBJ2-5; 10 positions match TRBD2. TRBJ2-7 matches the DNA end more closely, so the J call is doubtful. This CDR3 comprises 14 residues. In germline, CDR1 is SGHVS, CDR2 FNYEAQ. For the CDR3, the DNA is TGTGCCAGCAGCTACCTAGCGGGAGACTACGAGCAGTACTTC. Encoded protein: CASSYLAGDYEQYF.

This clonotype was observed at least ten times. The gene calls are TRBV24-1 and TRBJ2-2; the match to TRBD2 covers 14 bases. Losses at the gene ends were 4 bases for V and 6 bases for J; bases not matched to a gene: 3. Germline V CDR1 and CDR2: KGHDR, SFDVKD. This CDR3 spans 16 amino acids. CDR3 coding DNA: TGTGCCACCAGTGACCGGACTAGCGGGAGGTCCGGGGAGCTGTTTTTT. Its translation is CATSDRTSGRSGELFF.

This chain links TRBV7-2 with TRBJ2-1, with 12 bases lining up with TRBD2. V shed 2 bases, J shed 5 bases, and the junction held 7 bases outside the gene matches. CDR1 SGHTA and CDR2 FQGNSA come from the germline V gene. The CDR3 is 17 amino acids. CDR3 bases: TGTGCCAGCAGCTTATTGGCTAGCGGGAGGGTCCACAATGAGCAGTTCTTC. Protein product: CASSLLASGRVHNEQFF.

This clonotype appeared a few times. The V gene is TRBV6-2 or TRBV6-3, the J gene TRBJ1-2, with TRBD1 as a possible D gene (5 bases). The CDR3 runs to 15 residues. Germline V gives CDR1 MNHEY, CDR2 SVGEGT. The V and J ends lost 5 bases and 4 bases respectively, with 17 bases between them. The CDR3 loop reads CASSTDPRQIYGYTF. In DNA, the CDR3 is TGTGCCAGCAGTACGGACCCCAGACAGATCTATGGCTACACCTTC.

The rearrangement links TRBV5-1 to TRBJ2-3, with TRBD2 matching over 11 bases. V shed 4 bases and J 3 bases; nucleotides not matched to a gene: 7. Germline V gene sequence: CDR1 SGHRS, CDR2 YFSETQ. CDR3 length: 16 amino acids. The CDR3: CASSPGTSGETDTQYF. The CDR3 DNA sequence: TGCGCCAGCAGCCCGGGGACTAGCGGAGAGACAGATACGCAGTATTTT.

In regard to this clonotype: A junction boundary mismatches the germline segment, possibly from a read error. The V gene is TRBV3-1, the J gene TRBJ2-2; maybe TRBD2 (6 bases). Looked up from germline, CDR1 is LGHDT and CDR2 is YNNKEL (reference sequence). This CDR3 spans 17 amino acids. The CDR3 bases are TGTGCCAGCAGCCAGGGACCGGGACTCGGAAACACCGGGGAGCCGTTTTTT. Amino acids: CASSQGPGLGNTGEPFF.

The chain employs TRBV7-3 and TRBJ2-3, with 7 bases identical to TRBD2. The CDR3 length is 17 residues. V shed 3 bases and J 5 bases; nucleotides not matched to a gene: 14. Germline CDR1 and CDR2: SGHTA and FQGTGA. The CDR3 DNA sequence: TGTGCCAGCAGCTTGCACTCGGGACTACCTTCGGGAGATACGCAGTATTTT. Translated: CASSLHSGLPSGDTQYF. The variable domain in full, completed from reference TRBV7-3 and TRBJ2-3, reads GAGVSQTPSNKVTEKGKYVELRCDPISGHTALYWYRQSLGQGPEFLIYFQGTGAADDSGLPNDRFFAVRPEGSVSTLKIQRTERGDSAVYLCASSLHSGLPSGDTQYFGPGTRLTVL.

This clonotype was observed a few times. V usage is TRBV9 and J usage is TRBJ2-5; D call uncertain. The CDR3 length is 16 residues. With 4 bases removed from V and 5 bases from J, the gap between germline ends came to 21 bases. Germline V gene data show CDR1 as SGDLS and CDR2 as YYNGEE. The CDR3 DNA reads TGTGCCAGCAGCCCGAACCCGACTCTTTTCGGGGAGACCCAGTACTTC. Amino acid sequence: CASSPNPTLFGETQYF.

J is TRBJ2-5 and V is TRBV7-2, with 7 bases aligning to TRBD2. Matching the DNA end better, TRBJ2-7 makes the J call doubtful. This CDR3 region has 13 residues. Germline-derived CDR1 and CDR2 are SGHTA and FQGNSA. As DNA, the CDR3 is TGTGCCAGCAGCGCGGCTAGCGGCTACGAGCAGTACTTC. It is translated as CASSAASGYEQYF.

The V and J genes are TRBV6-2 or TRBV6-3 and TRBJ2-7; 8 bases align to TRBD2. Germline V lookup: CDR1 MNHEY, CDR2 SVGEGT. The J segment lost 4 bases and the V segment lost 4 bases, leaving 9 bases of the junction unmatched. The CDR3 sequence is 15 residues long. This chain's CDR3 is CASSSPPGGPYEQYF. CDR3 nucleotides: TGTGCCAGCAGTTCCCCTCCGGGAGGGCCTTACGAGCAGTACTTC.

Regarding this clonotype: A much larger clone lies a single base off, so this may be a read error. This chain connects TRBV5-1 to TRBJ2-3, with D possibly being TRBD1 (6 bases). The CDR3 is 14 residues long. Germline values: CDR1 SGHRS, CDR2 YFSETQ. This chain's CDR3 is CASSRGQSTDTQSF. The CDR3 coding sequence is TGCGCCAGCAGCAGGGGACAAAGCACAGATACGCAGTCTTTT.

The chain is built from TRBV6-5 and TRBJ2-5, with 9 nucleotides matching TRBD1. Per the germline V gene, CDR1 is MNHEY and CDR2 is SVGAGI. This CDR3 spans 14 amino acids. J lost 11 bases, V lost 7 bases, and 14 bases had no gene match. CDR3 bases: TGTGCCAGCACCTCCGGGACAGGGTTGGGGGAGCAGTACTTC. It codes for CASTSGTGLGEQYF.

The chain has TRBV2 and TRBJ2-5; D gene uncertain. Between the trimmed V and J ends, which lost 4 bases and 9 bases, there was a span of 9 bases. Germline V gene lookup returns CDR1 SNHLY and CDR2 FYNNEI. There are 11 residues in the CDR3. The CDR3 sequence is CASSGAISQYF. The CDR3 DNA reads as TGTGCCAGCAGTGGTGCTATATCCCAGTACTTC.

There are many counts of this clonotype. An end of the junction does not agree with germline; a read error may underlie this. This chain uses TRBV5-5 with TRBJ2-2; D not certain. There are 16 residues in the CDR3. Germline V gene lookup returns CDR1 SGHKS and CDR2 YYEKEE (reference sequence). CDR3 protein: CASSLGLAANTGELFF. Written as DNA, the CDR3 is TGCGCCAGCAGCTTGGGCTTGGCAGCGAACACCGGGGAGCTGTTTTTT.

This chain joins TRBV6-2 or TRBV6-3 and TRBJ2-5; 8 nucleotides line up with TRBD2. CDR3 length: 14 residues. V shed 6 bases, J shed 5 bases, and the junction held 8 bases outside the gene matches. Per the germline V gene, CDR1 is MNHEY and CDR2 is SVGEGT. CDR3 sequence reads: CASRHTASGETQYF. The DNA of the CDR3 is TGTGCCAGCAGGCATACGGCTAGCGGGGAGACCCAGTACTTC.

This clonotype was observed a few times. The V gene is TRBV18, the J gene TRBJ1-1; D might be TRBD1 (6 bases). The CDR3 sequence is 12 residues long. Looked up from germline, CDR1 is KGHSH and CDR2 is LQKENI. V was shortened by 8 bases and J by 5 bases, with 12 bases between the two germline ends. The CDR3 here is CASGGQRTEAFF. CDR3 sequence (DNA): TGTGCCAGCGGGGGCCAGAGGACTGAAGCTTTCTTT.

This clonotype was seen only a few times. This chain joins TRBV28 and TRBJ2-2; D perhaps matches TRBD1 (5 bases). The CDR3 has 14 amino acids. The germline V and J ends were trimmed by 5 bases and 8 bases, with 15 bases remaining between them. The germline CDR1 and CDR2 sequences are MDHEN and SYDVKM. The CDR3 here is CASSPSKGSGELFF. CDR3 bases: TGTGCCAGCAGTCCAAGCAAGGGGTCGGGGGAGCTGTTTTTT.

The CDR3 DNA reads as TGTGCCAGTAGTTTCAAGCATACCCACGAGCAGTACTTC. It codes for CASSFKHTHEQYF. The chain uses TRBV19 and TRBJ2-5; D not resolved. Judging by the DNA end, TRBJ2-7 fits better; the J call may be wrong. Germline V CDR1 and CDR2: LNHDA, SQIVND (reference sequence). The CDR3 spans 13 residues.